This T cell receptor beta chain is from a study of shared T cell receptors in the human thymus. J gave up 3 bases and V 4 bases, and 8 bases lay outside the gene matches. The CDR3 spans 15 residues. Germline CDR1 MGHDK, CDR2 SYGVNS. The method was immunoSEQ multiplex PCR; TCRdb's version includes in-frame clones alone and lacks a portion of them. Found here are hundreds of thousands of clones, around 82% of them singletons; the top ten hold more than 0.01%. These data also formed part of another study, on human thymus T cells. From that paper: Resections from corrective heart surgery supplied the thymus tissue.

V gene TRBV25-1 combines with J gene TRBJ1-2; TRBD1 aligns across 7 bases. The material sequenced was thymocytes. The sequence came from a boy under three years old with a congenital heart defect. DNA of the CDR3: TGTGCCAGCAGTGGGTCCCGCAGGGGGTACTATGGCTACACCTTC. This sequence encodes CASSGSRRGYYGYTF.